This T cell receptor beta chain was captured by sequencing in a study of T cell repertoires in cytomegalovirus infection. TCRdb reanalysed the reads using MiXCR and keeps one entry per CDR3 protein. The repertoire consists of about half a million distinct CDR3 sequences, with 30% to 40% occurring once and the leading ten covering 15% to 20%. Turning to this clonotype: What it recognizes is unknown.

This clonotype was sampled from a human donor in good health (CMV status not recorded). Some clones in this sample may be carry-over from other donors' samples. This specimen consisted of cultured PBMCs, obtained from culture after CMV antigen stimulation.

This chain's CDR3 is CASSLTRDPADTQYF. DNA for the CDR3: TGTGCCAGCAGCTTAACTAGAGACCCCGCAGATACGCAGTATTTT. The V call is TRBV7-3, the J call TRBJ2-3; no clear D gene. This CDR3 comprises 15 residues. With 0 bases removed from V and 4 bases from J, the gap between germline ends came to 11 bases. From germline, CDR1 is SGHTA and CDR2 FQGTGA.